Shown below are 20 T cell receptor beta chains from a single sample sequenced in a study of blood T cell repertoires in COVID-19. This table comes from immunoSEQ multiplex PCR, and its TCRdb copy is limited to in-frame clones, with some not included. The repertoire holds 95,000 to 150,000 clones, with approximately 90% as singletons. The specimen was peripheral blood. The receptor source for this set is an elderly woman with acute or convalescent COVID-19.

The chain is built from TRBV6-2 or TRBV6-3 and TRBJ2-2; TRBD1 matches 10 bases. The V gene end was trimmed by 2 bases and the J gene end by 7 bases; junction bases not matched to a gene: 4. The germline V gene has CDR1 MNHEY and CDR2 SVGEGT. The CDR3 is made up of 15 amino acids. The CDR3 DNA follows: TGTGCCAGCAGTTACCTGGGACAGGGGCTCGGGGAGCTGTTTTTT. Translation gives CASSYLGQGLGELFF.

The gene calls are TRBV28 and TRBJ2-3, with 10 bases lining up with TRBD2. Germline V gene lookup returns CDR1 MDHEN and CDR2 SYDVKM. V was clipped by 5 bases and J by 4 bases; unmatched bases: 15. This CDR3 contains 18 residues. The CDR3 here is CASSLGTSGTGGPDTQYF. The CDR3 DNA is TGTGCCAGCAGTCTGGGAACTAGCGGGACCGGGGGACCAGATACGCAGTATTTT.

On this clone: An end of the junction differs from the germline gene, which may be a read error. V usage is TRBV20-1 and J usage is TRBJ1-2; D gene uncertain. Germline CDR1 reads DFQATT; CDR2 reads SNEGSKA (reference sequence). This CDR3 contains 11 residues. CDR3: CSARAAYGYTF. CDR3 sequence (DNA): TGCAGTGCGAGAGCAGCGTATGGCTACACCTTC.

CDR3: CASSHRDSATYEQYF. In DNA, the CDR3 is TGTGCCAGCAGCCACAGGGACTCTGCGACGTACGAGCAGTACTTC. The rearrangement links TRBV3-1 (or the pseudogene TRBV3-2) to TRBJ2-7, with D possibly TRBD2 on 6 matching bases. Trimming shortened V by 3 bases and J by 4 bases, and 16 bases separated the two germline ends. Germline lookup yields CDR1 LGHDT and CDR2 YNNKEL (reference sequence). CDR3 size: 15 residues.

This clone has only a few counts. The chain employs TRBV2 and TRBJ1-1; 9 bases are a match to TRBD1. The CDR3 extends over 14 amino acids. The trim removed 5 bases at V and 2 bases at J, leaving 3 bases unmatched. Germline lookup yields CDR1 SNHLY and CDR2 FYNNEI. CDR3: CASSSGQGNTEAFF. CDR3 DNA sequence: TGTGCCAGCAGTTCGGGACAGGGTAACACTGAAGCTTTCTTT.

The chain is built from TRBV28 and TRBJ1-4, with TRBD1 identical over 9 bases. V gave up 7 bases and J gave up 8 bases; unmatched junction bases: 8. The germline CDR1 and CDR2 sequences are MDHEN and SYDVKM. The CDR3 consists of 14 residues. The CDR3 DNA reads TGTGCCAGCACCGAGGGACAGGGAAAAGAAAAACTGTTTTTT. The encoded protein is CASTEGQGKEKLFF.

The chain is built from TRBV2 and TRBJ1-1, with TRBD1 identical over 11 bases. This CDR3 contains 15 residues. J gave up 11 bases and V 6 bases, and 14 bases lay outside the gene matches. Germline V gene sequence: CDR1 SNHLY, CDR2 FYNNEI. Written as DNA, the CDR3 is TGTGCCAGCAGCCCCGGGACAGGGGGGGTTGGCGGGGCTTTCTTT. Protein sequence: CASSPGTGGVGGAFF.

J is TRBJ1-5 and V is TRBV6-1; D is perhaps TRBD1 (6 bases). Trimming stripped 2 bases from V and 11 bases from J, with 22 bases between. Germline V gene data show CDR1 as MNHNS and CDR2 as SASEGT. The CDR3 contains 16 residues. CDR3: CASSENSAGPEGAQHF. The CDR3 nucleotides read TGTGCCAGCAGTGAAAATAGCGCAGGCCCCGAGGGGGCCCAGCATTTT.

This clone was recorded once. This chain uses TRBV7-2 with TRBJ1-5, with 7 bases fitting TRBD1. CDR3 length equals 15 residues. Germline V gene lookup returns CDR1 SGHTA and CDR2 FQGNSA. The V segment lost 1 base and the J segment 5 bases; nucleotides outside the gene matches: 5. CDR3 nucleotide sequence: TGTGCCAGCAGCTTAGTTTTCACAGGGGATCAGCCCCAGCATTTT. This translates into CASSLVFTGDQPQHF.

This sequence joins TRBV10-2 and TRBJ2-3, with D perhaps TRBD2 (6 bases). Trimming took 3 bases from V and 2 from J, leaving 15 bases between them. CDR1 WSHSY and CDR2 SAAADI come from the germline V gene. The CDR3 has 16 residues. CDR3 DNA sequence: TGCGCCAGCAGTGACTGGCGGGGCAGGACCACAGATACGCAGTATTTT. It codes for CASSDWRGRTTDTQYF.

This clone has a single count. The chain links TRBV7-2 to TRBJ2-5, with D perhaps matching TRBD2 (6 bases). Germline values: CDR1 SGHTA, CDR2 FQGNSA. Trimming removed 3 bases from V and 2 bases from J, with 7 bases in between. This CDR3 contains 13 residues. The CDR3 reads CASSFGGQETQYF. The DNA of the CDR3 is TGTGCCAGCAGCTTCGGGGGACAAGAGACCCAGTACTTC. Full variable domain (rest looked up from reference TRBV7-2 and TRBJ2-5): GAGVSQSPSNKVTEKGKDVELRCDPISGHTALYWYRQSLGQGLEFLIYFQGNSAPDKSGLPSDRFSAERTGGSVSTLTIQRTQQEDSAVYLCASSFGGQETQYFGPGTRLLVL.

The chain couples TRBV28 to TRBJ2-7; no firm D call. V lost 6 bases, J lost 1 base, and 4 bases lay in between. Germline CDR1 MDHEN, CDR2 SYDVKM. This CDR3 is 11 amino acids long. CDR3 residues: CASSTSYEQYF. DNA for the CDR3: TGTGCCAGCAGCACATCCTACGAGCAGTACTTC.

The chain links TRBV5-4 to TRBJ2-1; tentatively, D is TRBD1 (5 bases). The germline V and J ends were trimmed by 3 bases and 3 bases, with 13 bases remaining between them. From germline, CDR1 is SGHNT and CDR2 YYREEE (reference sequence). The CDR3 runs to 15 residues. The CDR3 region is CASSSLGAVYNEQFF. For the CDR3, the DNA is TGTGCCAGCAGCTCGCTAGGGGCGGTCTACAATGAGCAGTTCTTC.

V and J are TRBV18 and TRBJ1-1; D is unresolved. This CDR3 is built from 16 residues. V was clipped by 3 bases and J by 4 bases, with 18 bases between them. Germline-derived CDR1 and CDR2 are KGHSH and LQKENI. CDR3 loop: CASSPQFSGRRTEAFF. CDR3 in DNA: TGTGCCAGCTCACCTCAGTTCTCGGGGAGGCGCACTGAAGCTTTCTTT. Variable domain in full (rest from reference TRBV18 and TRBJ1-1): NAGVMQNPRHLVRRRGQEARLRCSPMKGHSHVYWYRQLPEEGLKFMVYLQKENIIDESGMPKERFSAEFPKEGPSILRIQQVVRGDSAAYFCASSPQFSGRRTEAFFGQGTRLTVV.

The chain has TRBV12-5 and TRBJ2-7, with D uncertain. V lost 1 base and J 2 bases, leaving 6 bases between the germline ends. Germline lookup yields CDR1 LGHNT and CDR2 FRNRAP. This CDR3 is built from 13 residues. CDR3 DNA: TGTGCTAGTGGTTTGGCCCCTACCTACGAGCAGTACTTC. This sequence encodes CASGLAPTYEQYF.

The V gene is TRBV2, the J gene TRBJ1-1, with unresolved D. The V gene's germline CDR1 is SNHLY and CDR2 FYNNEI. Trimming shortened V by 2 bases and J by 6 bases, and 7 bases separated the two germline ends. The CDR3 loop spans 12 amino acids. DNA of the CDR3: TGTGCCAGCAGTGAACGGGTTGCTGAAGCTTTCTTT. Protein product: CASSERVAEAFF.

The CDR3 coding sequence is TGTGCTAGTGGTGGAACGACAGGGACAACTAATGAAAAACTGTTTTTT. It specifies CASGGTTGTTNEKLFF. V and J are TRBV12-5 and TRBJ1-4; TRBD1 matches at 7 bases. The germline V gene encodes CDR1 LGHNT and CDR2 FRNRAP. The CDR3 length is 16 residues. The V and J ends lost 5 bases and 0 bases, in that order; junction bases with no gene match: 6.

The sample holds one count of this clone. This rearrangement joins TRBV5-1 to TRBJ2-5; 12 bases line up with TRBD2. Germline CDR1 is SGHRS and CDR2 is YFSETQ. The CDR3 sequence is 16 residues long. V gave up 0 bases and J gave up 4 bases; unmatched junction bases: 4. The DNA for the CDR3 is TGCGCCAGCAGCTTGGTGCTAGCGGGGGGGGCAGAGACCCAGTACTTC. The encoded protein is CASSLVLAGGAETQYF.

This clone was counted only a few times. This chain joins TRBV5-1 and TRBJ1-6; tentative D call: TRBD1 (5 bases). Germline values: CDR1 SGHRS, CDR2 YFSETQ. The CDR3 extends over 15 amino acids. Between the trimmed V and J ends, which lost 0 bases and 8 bases, there was a span of 12 bases. The CDR3 protein is CASSLAGGGDSPLHF. CDR3 DNA sequence: TGCGCCAGCAGCTTGGCCGGGGGAGGGGATTCACCCCTCCACTTT.

The chain links TRBV6-6 to TRBJ2-5, with 8 bases identical to TRBD2. V was pared by 6 bases and J by 9 bases, with 12 bases of the junction left unmatched. The CDR3 is made up of 14 amino acids. Germline V lookup: CDR1 MNHNY, CDR2 SVGAGI (reference sequence). The CDR3 sequence: CASSVQGGRRAQYF. The DNA of the CDR3 is TGTGCCAGCAGCGTACAGGGCGGGAGGAGGGCCCAGTACTTC.